These 3 T cell receptor beta chains share one sample of origin, sequenced in a study of blood T cell repertoires in COVID-19. The protocol was immunoSEQ multiplex PCR, while the TCRdb copy is restricted to in-frame clones and leaves out a portion. The sample shows roughly 130,000 clones, roughly 85% of them seen only once. The sequencing sample was made of peripheral blood. The origin of the receptors is a man aged 40-49 years with acute or convalescent COVID-19.

The CDR3 bases are TGTGCCAGTAGTATAGCCCACCGCAGGGGCAACAATGAGCAGTTCTTC. This codes for CASSIAHRRGNNEQFF. The rearrangement joins TRBV19 to TRBJ2-1; TRBD1 might be the D (6 bases). V was clipped by 1 base and J by 5 bases, with 15 bases between them. Germline lookup yields CDR1 LNHDA and CDR2 SQIVND (reference sequence). The CDR3 is made up of 16 amino acids.

The chain links TRBV27 to TRBJ1-1; D gene unclear. This CDR3 comprises 11 residues. From germline, CDR1 is MNHEY and CDR2 SMNVEV (reference sequence). Trimming removed 6 bases from V and 11 bases from J, with 13 bases in between. CDR3 bases: TGTGCCAGCAGCAGAGGGAGTCGGGCTTTCTTT. Protein: CASSRGSRAFF.

V is TRBV7-9 and J is TRBJ2-7; TRBD1 matches at 10 bases. Germline CDR1 reads SEHNR; CDR2 reads FQNEAQ (reference sequence). CDR3 length equals 15 residues. J gave up 2 bases and V 5 bases, and 6 bases lay outside the gene matches. CDR3 coding DNA: TGTGCCAGCAGCACCCGGGACAGGGGTCCCTACGAGCAGTACTTC. This translates into CASSTRDRGPYEQYF. The variable domain in full, completed from reference TRBV7-9 and TRBJ2-7, reads DTGVSQNPRHKITKRGQNVTFRCDPISEHNRLYWYRQTLGQGPEFLTYFQNEAQLEKSRLLSDRFSAERPKGSFSTLEIQRTEQGDSAMYLCASSTRDRGPYEQYFGPGTRLTVT.